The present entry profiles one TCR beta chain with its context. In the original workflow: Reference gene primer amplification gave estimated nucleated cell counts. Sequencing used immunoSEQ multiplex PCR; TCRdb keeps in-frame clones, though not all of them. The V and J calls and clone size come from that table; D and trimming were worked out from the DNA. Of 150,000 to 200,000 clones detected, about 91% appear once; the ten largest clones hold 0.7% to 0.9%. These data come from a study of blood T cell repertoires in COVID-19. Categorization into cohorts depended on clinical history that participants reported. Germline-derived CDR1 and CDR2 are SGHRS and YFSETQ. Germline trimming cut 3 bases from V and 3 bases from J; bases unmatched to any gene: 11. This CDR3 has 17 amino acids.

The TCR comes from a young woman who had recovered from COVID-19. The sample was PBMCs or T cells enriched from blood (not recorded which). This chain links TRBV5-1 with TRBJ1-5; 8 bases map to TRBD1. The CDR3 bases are TGCGCCAGCAGCTCGAGGGGACAGGCGATTCCCAATCAGCCCCAGCATTTT. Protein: CASSSRGQAIPNQPQHF.